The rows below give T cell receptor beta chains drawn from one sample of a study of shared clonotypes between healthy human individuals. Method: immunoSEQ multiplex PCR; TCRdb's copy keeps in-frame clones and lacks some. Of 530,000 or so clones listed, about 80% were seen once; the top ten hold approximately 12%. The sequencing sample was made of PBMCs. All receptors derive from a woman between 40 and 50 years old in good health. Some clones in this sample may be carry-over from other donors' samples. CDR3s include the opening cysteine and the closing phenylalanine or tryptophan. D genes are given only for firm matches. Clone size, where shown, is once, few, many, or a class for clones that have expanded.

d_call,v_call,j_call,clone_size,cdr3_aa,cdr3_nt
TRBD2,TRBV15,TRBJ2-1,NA,CATSRAPSGRGSSEQFF,TGTGCCACCAGCAGGGCTCCTAGCGGGAGGGGCTCTAGTGAGCAGTTCTTC
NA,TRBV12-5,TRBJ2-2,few,CASGSGNTGELFF,TGTGCTAGTGGTAGCGGGAACACCGGGGAGCTGTTTTTT
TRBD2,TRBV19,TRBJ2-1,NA,CASSIASGRIYNEQFF,TGTGCCAGTAGTATAGCAAGCGGGAGGATTTACAATGAGCAGTTCTTC
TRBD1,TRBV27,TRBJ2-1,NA,CASSGTGKYNEQFF,TGTGCCAGCAGCGGGACAGGTAAATACAATGAGCAGTTCTTC
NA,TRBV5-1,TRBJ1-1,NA,CASSLDGGNTEAFF,TGCGCCAGCAGCTTGGATGGCGGAAACACTGAAGCTTTCTTT
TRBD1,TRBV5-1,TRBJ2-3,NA,CASSSTGVSDTQYF,TGCGCCAGCAGCTCCACAGGGGTTTCAGATACGCAGTATTTT
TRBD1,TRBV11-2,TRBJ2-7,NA,CASSLTGTGVNEQYF,TGTGCCAGCAGCTTGACAGGGACAGGGGTGAACGAGCAGTACTTC
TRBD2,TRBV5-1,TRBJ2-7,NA,CASRTSAAYEQYF,TGCGCCAGCAGGACTAGCGCCGCCTACGAGCAGTACTTC
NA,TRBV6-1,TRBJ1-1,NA,CASSGLGGGGEAFF,TGTGCCAGCAGTGGACTGGGGGGGGGCGGTGAAGCTTTCTTT
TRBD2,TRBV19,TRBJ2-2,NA,CASSISTSGKTGELFF,TGTGCCAGTAGTATTTCGACTAGCGGGAAAACCGGGGAGCTGTTTTTT
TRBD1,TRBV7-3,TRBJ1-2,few,CASSLNDRVGGYTF,TGTGCCAGCAGCTTAAACGACAGGGTCGGAGGCTACACCTTC
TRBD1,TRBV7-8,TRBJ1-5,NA,CASSMTGNSNQPQHF,TGTGCCAGCAGCATGACAGGGAATAGCAATCAGCCCCAGCATTTT
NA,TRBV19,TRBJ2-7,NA,CASSRQASYEQYF,TGTGCCAGTAGCAGACAGGCTTCCTACGAGCAGTACTTC
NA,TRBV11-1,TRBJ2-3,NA,CASSLSHTDTQYF,TGTGCCAGCAGCTTAAGCCACACAGATACGCAGTATTTT
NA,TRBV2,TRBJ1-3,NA,CASGRDSGNTIYF,TGTGCCAGCGGAAGGGACTCTGGAAACACCATATATTTT
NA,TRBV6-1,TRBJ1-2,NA,CASSLLNYGYTF,TGTGCCAGCAGTCTTCTTAACTATGGCTACACCTTC
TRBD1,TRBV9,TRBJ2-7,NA,CASSPQGQGYYEQYF,TGTGCCAGCAGCCCGCAGGGACAGGGGTACTACGAGCAGTACTTC